This record covers a single T cell receptor (beta chain). These data come from a study of sequential checkpoint blockade in melanoma. Study-wide context: Both treatment sequences were followed by maintenance nivolumab.

This sample's treatment: randomized to nivolumab then ipilimumab (arm A) or the reverse (arm B). From thawed PBMCs, live CD3+CD8+ cells negative for CD19 and CD56 were sorted. The CDR3 is made up of 18 amino acids. CDR1 and CDR2 (germline): MDHEN, SYDVKM. Trimming took 5 bases from V and 4 from J; bases not matched to a gene: 15. Repertoires were generated with immunoSEQ multiplex PCR, while TCRdb's copy carries only in-frame clones and drops some. The repertoire holds around 9,700 clones, with roughly 50% as singletons. This TCR came from a human donor with melanoma. The genes are TRBV28 and TRBJ2-3; TRBD2 matches 10 bases. Sequencing used CD8+ T cells sorted from blood (inferred from file names), obtained from a patient given nivolumab and ipilimumab in sequence. The DNA for the CDR3 is TGTGCCAGCAGTAGTATCCTCCTAGCGGGAGACTTGTCAGATACGCAGTATTTT. Translated, it gives CASSSILLAGDLSDTQYF.